These 21 T cell receptor beta chains were all obtained from the same sample, sequenced in a study of OX40 agonist ivuxolimab in advanced cancers. Profiling relied on immunoSEQ multiplex PCR, and the TCRdb table lists in-frame clones only, not all of them. The data contain more than 60,000 clones, approximately 94% of them singletons. The specimen comprised CD4+ or CD8+ T cells sorted from blood, sampled in a trial of the OX40 agonist ivuxolimab. These receptors were obtained from an adult with an advanced solid tumor such as melanoma, head and neck, liver or kidney cancer.

This clone was seen just once. V gene TRBV5-1 combines with J gene TRBJ1-4; D unresolved. This CDR3 spans 14 amino acids. The germline CDR1 and CDR2 sequences are SGHRS and YFSETQ. V was trimmed by 0 bases and J by 7 bases, leaving 10 bases between them. The CDR3 sequence: CASSLVGYGEKLFF. DNA of the CDR3: TGCGCCAGCAGCTTGGTGGGGTACGGTGAAAAACTGTTTTTT.

V is TRBV11-2 and J is TRBJ2-5; TRBD1 agrees at 9 bases. Germline V CDR1 and CDR2: SGHAT, FQNNGV. Trimming cost V 5 bases and J 3 bases; bases outside gene matches: 10. There are 16 residues in the CDR3. The CDR3 protein is CASSGDREGAEETQYF. The CDR3 nucleotides are TGTGCCAGCAGCGGGGACAGGGAGGGAGCCGAAGAGACCCAGTACTTC.

Turning to this clone: At one end, the junction sequence differs from germline, possibly due to a read error. This chain connects TRBV7-9 to TRBJ2-5; TRBD1 matches 7 bases. The CDR3 runs 14 residues. The germline V gene has CDR1 SEHNR and CDR2 FQNEAQ (reference sequence). The CDR3 protein is CASSQVAGGEAQYF. The CDR3 DNA follows: TGTGCCAGCAGCCAGGTAGCAGGGGGAGAGGCCCAGTACTTC.

V gene TRBV11-2 combines with J gene TRBJ2-3; TRBD2 agrees at 8 bases. This CDR3 is 15 amino acids long. The trim removed 5 bases at V and 4 bases at J, leaving 8 bases unmatched. Germline CDR1 SGHAT, CDR2 FQNNGV. CDR3: CASSRGGRVSDTQYF. The CDR3 region has the DNA TGTGCCAGCAGCCGGGGGGGCAGGGTCTCAGATACGCAGTATTTT.

This chain links TRBV9 with TRBJ2-3; D may be TRBD2 (5 bases). Trimming shortened V by 0 bases and J by 2 bases, and 16 bases separated the two germline ends. This CDR3 is built from 17 residues. Germline V gene data show CDR1 as SGDLS and CDR2 as YYNGEE. In DNA, the CDR3 is TGTGCCAGCAGCGTAGAGTTAGGTGGGAGTTACACAGATACGCAGTATTTT. Amino acid sequence: CASSVELGGSYTDTQYF.

This chain connects TRBV4-1 to TRBJ2-7; 10 bases fit TRBD1. The CDR3 has 16 residues. Per the germline V gene, CDR1 is MGHRA and CDR2 is YSYEKL. V lost 4 bases, J lost 4 bases, and 10 bases stayed unmatched. The CDR3 spells CASSPNTGQGGYEQYF. The DNA for the CDR3 is TGCGCCAGCAGCCCCAACACTGGACAGGGGGGGTACGAGCAGTACTTC.

V usage is TRBV7-2 and J usage is TRBJ1-5, with D perhaps matching TRBD1 (6 bases). Trimming took off 5 bases at V and 6 bases at J, with 14 bases between the two ends. Germline CDR1 and CDR2: SGHTA and FQGNSA. This CDR3 is 14 amino acids long. As DNA, the CDR3 is TGTGCCAGCAGCGGGGGCCTCTGGAGTCAGCCCCAGCATTTT. It yields the protein CASSGGLWSQPQHF.

V and J are TRBV5-6 and TRBJ2-2; D is ambiguous. The CDR3 is 13 amino acids. Looked up from germline, CDR1 is SGHDT and CDR2 is YYEEEE. The V and J ends lost 0 bases and 7 bases respectively, with 7 bases between them. The CDR3 nucleotides read TGTGCCAGCAGCTTGGGCGCAGGCGGGGAGCTGTTTTTT. The encoded protein is CASSLGAGGELFF.

The chain is built from TRBV4-1 and TRBJ2-7, with 9 bases matching TRBD1. Germline assignment: CDR1 MGHRA and CDR2 YSYEKL. V gave up 1 base and J gave up 1 base; unmatched junction bases: 5. The CDR3 sequence is 16 residues long. DNA of the CDR3: TGCGCCAGCAGCCAAGTGGGACAGGGAAGTTCCTACGAGCAGTACTTC. This translates into CASSQVGQGSSYEQYF.

This clone was recorded only once. The chain joins TRBV7-2 to TRBJ1-2; D perhaps matches TRBD1 (6 bases). Trimming took 1 base from V and 5 from J, leaving 8 bases between them. This CDR3 has 13 residues. CDR1 and CDR2 (germline): SGHTA, FQGNSA. CDR3 protein: CASSLDRAYGYTF. Written as DNA, the CDR3 is TGTGCCAGCAGCTTAGACAGGGCTTATGGCTACACCTTC.

This chain links TRBV5-6 with TRBJ1-5, with D hard to call. Germline V gives CDR1 SGHDT, CDR2 YYEEEE. CDR3 length: 14 amino acids. V was clipped by 1 base and J by 4 bases, with 9 bases between them. DNA of the CDR3: TGTGCCAGCAGCTTGCCTGAGGGAAATCAGCCCCAGCATTTT. Amino acids: CASSLPEGNQPQHF.

Only one count was recorded for this clone. The chain joins TRBV9 to TRBJ2-7; D might be TRBD2 (5 bases). V shed 3 bases and J shed 3 bases, with 13 bases lying between them. From germline, CDR1 is SGDLS and CDR2 YYNGEE. This CDR3 comprises 14 residues. CDR3 DNA: TGTGCCAGCAGCGCCGGACTCGAAGTCTACGAGCAGTACTTC. It codes for CASSAGLEVYEQYF.

The chain recombines TRBV29-1 with TRBJ2-2; perhaps TRBD2 as D (6 bases). Germline CDR1 and CDR2: SQVTM and ANQGSEA. V was clipped by 4 bases and J by 3 bases, with 18 bases between them. The CDR3 sequence is 16 residues long. The CDR3 protein is CSVVGGTGSYTGELFF. The CDR3 region has the DNA TGCAGCGTTGTGGGGGGTACGGGCAGTTACACCGGGGAGCTGTTTTTT.

The rearrangement uses TRBV4-3 and TRBJ1-1, with D perhaps TRBD1 (6 bases). The V gene's germline CDR1 is LGHNA and CDR2 YSLEER. V gave up 0 bases and J gave up 6 bases, with 11 bases separating them. The CDR3 totals 14 residues. The CDR3 sequence: CASSQEGGFSEAFF. The DNA of the CDR3 is TGCGCCAGCAGCCAAGAAGGGGGGTTTTCTGAAGCTTTCTTT.

J is TRBJ2-2 and V is TRBV25-1; TRBD2 matches 7 bases. The CDR3 sequence is 16 residues long. V shed 3 bases, J shed 1 base, and the junction held 5 bases outside the gene matches. The germline gives CDR1 MGHDK, CDR2 SYGVNS. CDR3 DNA sequence: TGTGCCAGCAGTGAGATCAGCGGGATGAACACCGGGGAGCTGTTTTTT. Translation: CASSEISGMNTGELFF.

The chain has TRBV14 and TRBJ2-3, with 7 bases fitting TRBD1. The CDR3 has 14 residues. V gave up 5 bases and J gave up 2 bases; unmatched junction bases: 4. Germline-derived CDR1 and CDR2 are SGHDN and FVKESK. CDR3 coding DNA: TGTGCCAGCAGCAGACAGGGTACCACAGATACGCAGTATTTT. Translation gives CASSRQGTTDTQYF.

The rearrangement links TRBV14 to TRBJ2-3; 7 nucleotides match TRBD1. Germline CDR1 reads SGHDN; CDR2 reads FVKESK. The CDR3 loop spans 14 amino acids. With V trimmed by 4 bases and J by 2 bases, 3 bases remained unmatched. The CDR3 sequence: CASSRDSFTDTQYF. The CDR3 nucleotides read TGTGCCAGCAGCCGGGACAGCTTCACAGATACGCAGTATTTT.

The genes are TRBV9 and TRBJ1-2; no definite D call. Trimming pared 3 bases from V and 7 bases from J, leaving 7 bases between. Germline V gene lookup returns CDR1 SGDLS and CDR2 YYNGEE. The CDR3 runs 11 residues. The CDR3 here is CASSALTGYTF. CDR3 in DNA: TGTGCCAGCAGCGCACTGACTGGCTACACCTTC.

CDR3 nucleotides: TGTGCCAGCAGCGTAGGGACTAGCGGGACCGAGCAGTACTTC. This gives the protein CASSVGTSGTEQYF. The chain recombines TRBV9 with TRBJ2-7; TRBD2 aligns across 12 bases. V was clipped by 0 bases and J by 6 bases; unmatched bases: 1. The length of the CDR3 is 14 residues. In germline, CDR1 is SGDLS, CDR2 YYNGEE.

The V gene is TRBV4-1, the J gene TRBJ2-7; D gene unclear. V was pared by 0 bases and J by 0 bases, with 9 bases between. CDR1 MGHRA and CDR2 YSYEKL come from the germline V gene. The CDR3 consists of 15 residues. In DNA form, the CDR3 reads TGCGCCAGCAGCCAAGAGGCTGGTAGCTCCTACGAGCAGTACTTC. Translated: CASSQEAGSSYEQYF.

The chain recombines TRBV7-9 with TRBJ2-5; TRBD2 matches 9 bases. V shed 5 bases and J 1 base; nucleotides not matched to a gene: 5. This CDR3 is 15 amino acids long. In germline, CDR1 is SEHNR, CDR2 FQNEAQ (reference sequence). The CDR3 bases are TGTGCCAGCAGCCTCAGCGGGGGGACCCAAGAGACCCAGTACTTC. This gives the protein CASSLSGGTQETQYF.